The 2 T cell receptor beta chains presented below share a single source sample, sequenced in a study of Ad26.COV2.S vaccination and SARS-CoV-2 variants. TCRdb's table, derived via immunoSEQ multiplex PCR, lists solely in-frame clones and lacks some. The table lists around 250,000 clones, approximately 88% of them singletons. Stated treatment: roughly 20 received Ad26.COV2.S at low or high dose, single or two shots; about 5 received placebo; per-sample allocation not given. After the first vaccine or placebo injection, samples were drawn on day 63. This sample comprised peripheral blood, obtained in a trial of Ad26.COV2.S vaccine versus placebo. The receptor source for this set is a person between 18 and 59 years old who received the Ad26.COV2.S COVID-19 vaccine or a placebo.

This sequence joins TRBV7-9 and TRBJ1-4; D remains unclear. The CDR3 consists of 15 residues. With 2 bases removed from V and 1 base from J, the gap between germline ends came to 8 bases. The V gene's germline CDR1 is SEHNR and CDR2 FQNEAQ (reference sequence). CDR3 protein: CASSLITGTNEKLFF. CDR3 sequence (DNA): TGTGCCAGCAGCTTAATAACGGGAACTAATGAAAAACTGTTTTTT.

J is TRBJ2-6 and V is TRBV6-2 or TRBV6-3; D unclear. This CDR3 contains 17 residues. V lost 2 bases and J 0 bases, leaving 11 bases between the germline ends. Germline CDR1 and CDR2: MNHEY and SVGEGT. The CDR3 sequence: CASSYGFGGSGANVLTF. The CDR3 nucleotides read TGTGCCAGCAGTTACGGGTTCGGTGGCTCTGGGGCCAACGTCCTGACTTTC.